This T cell receptor (beta chain) was recovered during a study of blood T cell repertoires in COVID-19. Germline assignment: CDR1 MDHEN and CDR2 SYDVKM. The V end lost 4 bases, the J end lost 6 bases, and 3 bases lay between the germline ends. The CDR3 totals 10 residues. In the original analysis: From reference gene primer amplification, estimates of nucleated cell counts were derived. Data came from immunoSEQ multiplex PCR; TCRdb stores just in-frame clones and leaves some out. V, J and clone size were drawn from that table, and D and trimming were deduced from the DNA. The profile shows approximately 490,000 clones, 87% of them singletons. Participants' own reports of clinical history determined their cohort assignment.

The chain has TRBV28 and TRBJ1-2; the D is unclear. The source is a woman between 18 and 29 years old who had recovered from COVID-19. Sequenced: PBMCs or T cells enriched from blood (not recorded which). CDR3 protein: CASSYNGYTF. As DNA, the CDR3 is TGTGCCAGCAGTTACAATGGCTACACCTTC.